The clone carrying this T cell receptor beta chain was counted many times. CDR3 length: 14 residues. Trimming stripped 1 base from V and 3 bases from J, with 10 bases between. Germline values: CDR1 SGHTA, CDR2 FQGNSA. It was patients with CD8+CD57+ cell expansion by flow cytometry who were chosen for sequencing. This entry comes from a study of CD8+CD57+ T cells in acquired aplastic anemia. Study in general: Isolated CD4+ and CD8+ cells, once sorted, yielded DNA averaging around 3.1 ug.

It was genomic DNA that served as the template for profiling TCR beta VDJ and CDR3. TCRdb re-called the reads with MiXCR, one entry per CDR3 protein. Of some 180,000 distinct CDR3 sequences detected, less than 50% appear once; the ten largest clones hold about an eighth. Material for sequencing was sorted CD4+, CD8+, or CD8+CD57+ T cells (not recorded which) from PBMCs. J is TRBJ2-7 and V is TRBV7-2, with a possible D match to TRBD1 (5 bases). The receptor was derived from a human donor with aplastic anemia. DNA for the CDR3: TGTGCCAGCAGCTTAGTCCAGGGAAACTACGAGCAGTACTTC. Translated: CASSLVQGNYEQYF. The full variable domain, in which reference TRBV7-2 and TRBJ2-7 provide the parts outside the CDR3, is GAGVSQSPSNKVTEKGKDVELRCDPISGHTALYWYRQSLGQGLEFLIYFQGNSAPDKSGLPSDRFSAERTGGSVSTLTIQRTQQEDSAVYLCASSLVQGNYEQYFGPGTRLTVT.